One sample yielded the 17 T cell receptor beta chains listed below, sequenced in a study of OX40 agonist ivuxolimab in advanced cancers. This table comes from immunoSEQ multiplex PCR, and its TCRdb copy is limited to in-frame clones, with some not included. The profile covers roughly 42,000 clones, with roughly 90% appearing a single time and roughly 15% taken by the ten largest. This specimen was CD4+ or CD8+ T cells sorted from blood, taken in a trial of the OX40 agonist ivuxolimab. The source of these receptors is an adult with an advanced solid tumor such as melanoma, head and neck, liver or kidney cancer.

The chain is built from TRBV19 and TRBJ2-7; D remains ambiguous. CDR1 and CDR2 (germline): LNHDA, SQIVND (reference sequence). CDR3 length: 14 residues. Trimming took off 4 bases at V and 0 bases at J, with 10 bases between the two ends. CDR3 in amino acids: CASSKSILSYEQYF. The CDR3 DNA sequence: TGTGCCAGTAGTAAATCGATCCTCTCCTACGAGCAGTACTTC. The full variable domain, in which reference TRBV19 and TRBJ2-7 provide the parts outside the CDR3, is DGGITQSPKYLFRKEGQNVTLSCEQNLNHDAMYWYRQDPGQGLRLIYYSQIVNDFQKGDIAEGYSVSREKKESFPLTVTSAQKNPTAFYLCASSKSILSYEQYFGPGTRLTVT.

The rearrangement joins TRBV29-1 to TRBJ1-1, with 7 bases fitting TRBD1. Per the germline V gene, CDR1 is SQVTM and CDR2 is ANQGSEA. This CDR3 is 15 amino acids long. V trimming: 4 bases; J trimming: 2 bases; junction bases outside the gene matches: 10. In nucleotides, the CDR3 is TGCAGCGTTGCAAACCCGGGACAGAGAAACACTGAAGCTTTCTTT. It codes for CSVANPGQRNTEAFF.

The chain employs TRBV28 and TRBJ1-1; possible D gene TRBD1, 6 bases. V gave up 11 bases and J gave up 4 bases, with 20 bases separating them. Germline V lookup: CDR1 MDHEN, CDR2 SYDVKM. The CDR3 totals 14 residues. DNA for the CDR3: TGTGCCCATGGCGGGGGGCGGTGGGTCACTGAAGCTTTCTTT. Translation gives CAHGGGRWVTEAFF.

The chain combines TRBV7-2 with TRBJ2-7, with TRBD2 matching 10 bases. V lost 3 bases, J lost 0 bases, and 8 bases stayed unmatched. This CDR3 comprises 17 residues. Germline assignment: CDR1 SGHTA and CDR2 FQGNSA. The CDR3 spells CASSFGLAGARSYEQYF. CDR3 DNA: TGTGCCAGCAGCTTTGGTCTAGCGGGAGCCCGCTCCTACGAGCAGTACTTC.

The J gene is TRBJ2-5, the V gene TRBV6-1; 8 bases agree with TRBD1. TRBJ2-7 explains the end of the DNA better; the J call may be wrong. Germline CDR1 is MNHNS and CDR2 is SASEGT. This CDR3 is built from 15 residues. CDR3 nucleotide sequence: TGTGCCAGCAGTGTAATGACAGGGGTGGTCCCCGAGCAGTACTTC. Translating it yields CASSVMTGVVPEQYF.

This chain connects TRBV2 to TRBJ2-2, with TRBD1 identical over 9 bases. Germline CDR1 and CDR2: SNHLY and FYNNEI. The CDR3 spans 16 residues. V was pared by 5 bases and J by 3 bases, with 7 bases of the junction left unmatched. CDR3 protein: CASSTSRDRDTGELFF. The CDR3 DNA is TGTGCCAGCAGTACTAGCCGGGACAGGGACACCGGGGAGCTGTTTTTT.

This chain connects TRBV29-1 to TRBJ2-3; TRBD2 matches at 9 bases. Germline V CDR1 and CDR2: SQVTM, ANQGSEA. Trimming at V came to 4 bases and at J to 2 bases, leaving 22 bases not matched to a gene. There are 20 residues in the CDR3. CDR3 nucleotide sequence: TGCAGCGTTGCGCCAGACAGGGCGCTAGCGGGATTCCGGTTCACAGATACGCAGTATTTT. Translating it yields CSVAPDRALAGFRFTDTQYF.

The V and J genes are TRBV15 and TRBJ2-1; D might be TRBD2 (6 bases). V lost 3 bases and J lost 6, with 12 bases in between. CDR1 and CDR2 from the germline V gene are LNHNV and YYDKDF (reference sequence). The length of the CDR3 is 14 residues. CDR3 nucleotide sequence: TGTGCCACCAGCAGGACTAGTCTTTTCAATGAGCAGTTCTTC. Translation: CATSRTSLFNEQFF. The whole variable domain, remainder taken from reference TRBV15 and TRBJ2-1, is DAMVIQNPRYQVTQFGKPVTLSCSQTLNHNVMYWYQQKSSQAPKLLFHYYDKDFNNEADTPDNFQSRRPNTSFCFLDIRSPGLGDTAMYLCATSRTSLFNEQFFGPGTRLTVL.

The chain employs TRBV29-1 and TRBJ2-6; no clear D gene. V shed 6 bases and J shed 0 bases, with 12 bases lying between them. The germline V gene encodes CDR1 SQVTM and CDR2 ANQGSEA. This CDR3 contains 15 residues. The CDR3 loop reads CSVYFTSSGANVLTF. The CDR3 nucleotides read TGCAGCGTATATTTTACAAGCTCTGGGGCCAACGTCCTGACTTTC.

For this clone: The same CDR3 is also encoded by other DNA sequences in this sample. The CDR3 protein is CASSQGLAETQYF. CDR3 nucleotide sequence: TGTGCCAGCAGCCAAGGCTTGGCGGAGACCCAGTACTTC. The chain is built from TRBV14 and TRBJ2-5; D unclear. CDR1 and CDR2 from the germline V gene are SGHDN and FVKESK. This CDR3 spans 13 amino acids. Trimming took 1 base from V and 5 from J, leaving 8 bases between them.

This clone occurred once. The chain is built from TRBV6-4 and TRBJ1-1; D unclear. The germline CDR1 and CDR2 sequences are MRHNA and SNTAGT. The CDR3 has 13 amino acids. The V and J ends lost 3 bases and 1 base respectively, with 6 bases between them. This chain's CDR3 is CASSERANTEAFF. CDR3 nucleotides: TGTGCCAGCAGTGAGAGGGCGAACACTGAAGCTTTCTTT.

The rearrangement uses TRBV4-1 and TRBJ1-3, with D maybe TRBD1 (6 bases). Germline V gene lookup returns CDR1 MGHRA and CDR2 YSYEKL. V was clipped by 4 bases and J by 0 bases, with 16 bases between them. The CDR3 has 17 amino acids. CDR3 nucleotides: TGCGCCAGCAGCCTAAGTGCGGGGGCGCTCTCTGGAAACACCATATATTTT. Translation gives CASSLSAGALSGNTIYF.

The rearrangement links TRBV27 to TRBJ1-2, with TRBD1 matching 9 bases. The CDR3 has 15 residues. With 4 bases clipped from V and 7 bases from J, the junction kept 10 bases outside the gene matches. CDR1 and CDR2 from the germline V gene are MNHEY and SMNVEV (reference sequence). The CDR3 reads CASSSATGGNLGYTF. The CDR3 DNA reads TGTGCCAGCAGTTCCGCGACAGGGGGGAATCTTGGCTACACCTTC.

This sequence joins TRBV9 and TRBJ2-1; D is ambiguous. CDR1 SGDLS and CDR2 YYNGEE come from the germline V gene. CDR3 length: 12 residues. V lost 0 bases, J lost 7 bases, and 5 bases lay in between. For the CDR3, the DNA is TGTGCCAGCAGCGTAGAAGGGAATGAGCAGTTCTTC. Translating it yields CASSVEGNEQFF.

The chain recombines TRBV28 with TRBJ2-3, with 13 bases fitting TRBD2. Germline CDR1 and CDR2: MDHEN and SYDVKM. V was pared by 6 bases and J by 4 bases, with 4 bases of the junction left unmatched. This CDR3 spans 15 amino acids. Here the CDR3 DNA reads TGTGCCAGCAGCGTGACTAGCGGGAGGTCAGATACGCAGTATTTT. As protein: CASSVTSGRSDTQYF.

This chain links TRBV7-3 with TRBJ1-1; 11 bases align to TRBD1. Germline V CDR1 and CDR2: SGHTA, FQGTGA. V lost 4 bases and J lost 5; bases outside the gene matches: 15. The CDR3 extends over 18 amino acids. The CDR3 region is CASSSMPGQGGSGTEAFF. In nucleotides, the CDR3 is TGTGCCAGCAGCTCCATGCCGGGACAGGGGGGATCAGGTACTGAAGCTTTCTTT.

The V call is TRBV5-1, the J call TRBJ2-7, with a weak D call TRBD1 (6 bases). The CDR3 is 17 residues long. The ends were cut back, 3 bases at V and 2 bases at J, with 21 bases in the middle. Germline V gene sequence: CDR1 SGHRS, CDR2 YFSETQ. DNA of the CDR3: TGCGCCAGCAGCTACGCCACTACAGGGTTTCTTCCCTACGAGCAGTACTTC. Translation: CASSYATTGFLPYEQYF.